The 15 T cell receptor beta chains reported below all come from one sample, sequenced in a study of regulatory T cells in long-lasting Graves disease (dated by TCRdb to about 2021). The time point label, read with the paper, signifies: newly diagnosed GD, antithyroid drugs for less than 3 months. RNA was extracted from PBMCs in TRIzol for both TCR sequencing and RNA sequencing. The library was prepared using multiplex PCR. For sequencing, an Illumina HiSeq 4000 was employed. iRepertoire HTBI primers and Arm-PCR amplification of CDR3 regions were used to construct TCR beta libraries. In-frame beta chains were kept once TCRdb had trimmed the public reads at Q25 with fastp and called clones with MiXCR. Under each unique CDR3 protein, matching rows form one entry showing the most common genes and DNA. Here the sample has 350,000 to 550,000 distinct CDR3 sequences; just under 15% occur a single time. In total, the top ten clones hold approximately 15% of the sample.

This sample was also put to use in a study of T cells in Graves' hyperthyroidism and ophthalmopathy.

Sequences were derived from peripheral blood mononuclear cells (PBMCs), sampled at new diagnosis, from a patient treated with antithyroid drugs. Source of these receptors: a woman in her 30s with Graves disease. Donor details come from another sample of the same person, matched by shared clones.

Comment on this clonotype: Possible read error: a much larger clone is one base away. The V gene is TRBV7-2, the J gene TRBJ1-2; D may be TRBD1 (5 bases). The CDR3 covers 15 residues. CDR1 is SGHTA, CDR2 FQGNSA, per germline. For the CDR3, the DNA is TGTGCCAGGAGCTTCCCCCTCATTTCCGGGGGTGGCTACACCTTC. Residues: CARSFPLISGGGYTF.

This clonotype was seen at least ten times. The junction departs from germline at one end; a sequencing error may be responsible. The chain is built from TRBV15 and TRBJ1-5; a weak D match, TRBD1 (6 bases). Germline V lookup: CDR1 LNHNV, CDR2 YYDKDF (reference sequence). The CDR3 has 12 residues. CDR3 nucleotide sequence: TGTGCCACCAGCAGAGAGTGGGACACCGTGAATTTT. This translates into CATSREWDTVNF.

V is TRBV5-5 and J is TRBJ1-4; a possible D gene is TRBD1 (6 bases). V dropped 3 bases and J dropped 5 bases, with 20 bases sitting between them. Germline CDR1 and CDR2: SGHKS and YYEKEE (reference sequence). CDR3 length: 17 amino acids. Here the CDR3 DNA reads TGTGCCAGCAGCTGGGGGTACAGGGATGAGGTGAATGAAAAACTGTTTTTT. Encoded protein: CASSWGYRDEVNEKLFF. The variable domain in full, completed from reference TRBV5-5 and TRBJ1-4, reads DAGVTQSPTHLIKTRGQQVTLRCSPISGHKSVSWYQQVLGQGPQFIFQYYEKEERGRGNFPDRFSARQFPNYSSELNVNALLLGDSALYLCASSWGYRDEVNEKLFFGSGTQLSVL.

This clonotype was detected ten times or more. The genes are TRBV10-3 and TRBJ1-1, with D perhaps TRBD1 (5 bases). Germline V gene data show CDR1 as ENHRY and CDR2 as SYGVKD. The CDR3 loop spans 13 amino acids. V was pared by 4 bases and J by 1 base, with 7 bases between. The CDR3 here is CAISAGENTEAFF. CDR3 DNA sequence: TGTGCCATCAGTGCGGGGGAGAACACTGAAGCTTTCTTT.

This clonotype appeared many times. In DNA, the CDR3 is TGCCCTAGAGCCCTCCAAACTGACGGGACATCAACCTCCTACAATGAGCAGTTCTTC. Amino acid sequence: CPRALQTDGTSTSYNEQFF. The rearrangement joins TRBV5-1 to TRBJ2-1; maybe TRBD1 (6 bases). Looked up from germline, CDR1 is SGHRS and CDR2 is YFSETQ. The CDR3 loop spans 19 amino acids.

This clonotype was picked up a small number of times. V is TRBV4-1 and J is TRBJ2-3; TRBD2 might be the D (5 bases). The CDR3 is 15 amino acids. V was cut by 3 bases and J by 0 bases, with 10 bases left in between. CDR1 is MGHRA and CDR2 is YSYEKL in the germline V gene. CDR3 coding DNA: TGCGCCAGCAGCCATTCGGGATCTAGCACAGATACGCAGTATTTT. It encodes CASSHSGSSTDTQYF.

Ten or more counts support this clonotype. The chain joins TRBV20-1 to TRBJ2-5, with 14 bases fitting TRBD2. Germline-derived CDR1 and CDR2 are DFQATT and SNEGSKA (reference sequence). The CDR3 runs 16 residues. The V gene end was trimmed by 7 bases and the J gene end by 5 bases; junction bases not matched to a gene: 12. The DNA of the CDR3 is TGCAGTGGCGCAAGACTAGCGGGAGGGCCGAGGGAGACCCAGTACTTC. Translated: CSGARLAGGPRETQYF.

This clonotype has more than one count but fewer than ten. The V and J genes are TRBV6-5 and TRBJ2-7; D unclear. Between the trimmed V and J ends, which lost 0 bases and 3 bases, there was a span of 15 bases. Per germline, CDR1 MNHEY and CDR2 SVGAGI. The CDR3 loop spans 16 amino acids. The CDR3 is CASSYSNNPIFYEQYF. The CDR3 nucleotides read TGTGCCAGCAGTTACTCAAACAATCCGATATTCTACGAGCAGTACTTC.

In its sample, this clonotype was seen many times. This chain uses TRBV28 with TRBJ2-7, with 7 bases lining up with TRBD2. This CDR3 comprises 16 residues. Losses at the gene ends were 3 bases for V and 4 bases for J; bases not matched to a gene: 12. Germline V CDR1 and CDR2: MDHEN, SYDVKM. Here the CDR3 DNA reads TGTGCCAGCAGTTTGGGGCGGGAGTTTATTCTGTACGAGCAGTACTTC. Amino acid sequence: CASSLGREFILYEQYF.

The sample holds many counts of this clonotype. This chain joins TRBV5-1 and TRBJ2-7; 7 nucleotides align to TRBD2. This CDR3 has 15 residues. V trimming: 0 bases; J trimming: 3 bases; junction bases outside the gene matches: 6. The V gene's germline CDR1 is SGHRS and CDR2 YFSETQ. CDR3 bases: TGCGCCAGCAGCTTGGGCGGGAGAAATAACTACGAGCAGTACTTC. Its protein is CASSLGGRNNYEQYF. The full variable domain, in which reference TRBV5-1 and TRBJ2-7 provide the parts outside the CDR3, is KAGVTQTPRYLIKTRGQQVTLSCSPISGHRSVSWYQQTPGQGLQFLFEYFSETQRNKGNFPGRFSGRQFSNSRSEMNVSTLELGDSALYLCASSLGGRNNYEQYFGPGTRLTVT.

Note on this clonotype: This sequence may be a read error, since a much larger clone differs from it by one base. This rearrangement joins TRBV3-1 to TRBJ2-2; D uncertain. The CDR3 is 12 residues long. V was trimmed by 5 bases and J by 6 bases, leaving 7 bases between them. Germline V gives CDR1 LGHDT, CDR2 YNNKEL (reference sequence). For the CDR3, the DNA is TGTGCCAGCAGCTACAACGCCGGGGAGCTGTTTTTT. This codes for CASSYNAGELFF.

The table lists this clonotype with many counts. The chain carries TRBV2 and TRBJ1-5, with D possibly matching TRBD1 (5 bases). Germline-derived CDR1 and CDR2 are SNHLY and FYNNEI. Trimming shortened V by 1 base and J by 5 bases, and 12 bases separated the two germline ends. This CDR3 is 15 amino acids long. CDR3 protein: CASSEGRGRDQPQHF. CDR3 bases: TGTGCCAGCAGTGAAGGTAGGGGAAGGGATCAGCCCCAGCATTTT.

The chain carries TRBV3-1 and TRBJ2-3; TRBD2 matches at 13 bases. The CDR3 sequence is 18 residues long. Germline V lookup: CDR1 LGHDT, CDR2 YNNKEL (reference sequence). The V segment lost 2 bases and the J segment 9 bases; nucleotides outside the gene matches: 14. CDR3 protein: CASSQHPPGLAGDKTQYF. CDR3 DNA: TGTGCCAGCAGCCAACACCCTCCCGGACTAGCGGGAGACAAGACGCAGTATTTT.

The rearrangement links TRBV7-3 to TRBJ2-2; TRBD2 is a possible D gene (6 bases). V was trimmed by 5 bases and J by 3 bases, leaving 16 bases between them. The CDR3 totals 16 residues. Germline CDR1 and CDR2: SGHTA and FQGTGA. The DNA for the CDR3 is TGTGCCAGCAGCCCCGGGTCACTAGCCGACACCGGGGAGCTGTTTTTT. Amino acids: CASSPGSLADTGELFF. The full variable domain, completed using reference TRBV7-3 and TRBJ2-2, is GAGVSQTPSNKVTEKGKYVELRCDPISGHTALYWYRQSLGQGPEFLIYFQGTGAADDSGLPNDRFFAVRPEGSVSTLKIQRTERGDSAVYLCASSPGSLADTGELFFGEGSRLTVL.

The gene calls are TRBV5-1 and TRBJ1-3; D gene unclear. Germline V gene lookup returns CDR1 SGHRS and CDR2 YFSETQ. V gave up 5 bases and J gave up 0 bases, with 9 bases separating them. The CDR3 has 14 residues. This CDR3 reads CASRRDPSGNTIYF. The CDR3 region has the DNA TGCGCCAGCAGGAGAGACCCCTCTGGAAACACCATATATTTT.